These 22 T cell receptor beta chains were sequenced from one sample in a study of cytomegalovirus exposure and HLA in healthy donors. Use of 60 Vbeta and 13 Jbeta primers characterized the PCR. Profiling relied on immunoSEQ multiplex PCR, and the TCRdb table lists in-frame clones only, not all of them. Among 95,000 to 150,000 clones, approximately 80% were seen once, and the ten largest hold under 13%. The sequencing input was PBMCs. The receptor set was obtained from a man aged 25 to 40 in good health and CMV-seropositive.

The chain carries TRBV5-1 and TRBJ2-7; TRBD1 is a possible D gene (5 bases). The CDR3 is made up of 13 amino acids. The V end was cut by 6 bases, the J end by 6 bases, with 16 bases between. Germline CDR1 reads SGHRS; CDR2 reads YFSETQ. The CDR3: CASIVVGAGEQYF. In DNA form, the CDR3 reads TGCGCCAGCATAGTAGTAGGGGCCGGCGAGCAGTACTTC.

The rearrangement uses TRBV6-1 and TRBJ2-7; 8 positions agree with TRBD2. Per the germline V gene, CDR1 is MNHNS and CDR2 is SASEGT. The CDR3 contains 14 residues. With 3 bases clipped from V and 7 bases from J, the junction kept 8 bases outside the gene matches. DNA for the CDR3: TGTGCCAGCAGTGAGGCGGGGGGCGCGGGGGAGCAGTACTTC. Protein: CASSEAGGAGEQYF.

This sequence joins TRBV5-6 and TRBJ2-7; weak D call: TRBD2 (5 bases). The CDR3 is made up of 17 amino acids. V lost 3 bases to trimming and J lost 1 base, with 20 bases between them. Germline CDR1 is SGHDT and CDR2 is YYEEEE. The CDR3 nucleotides are TGTGCCAGCAGCTGGACTGTCCCCCGTTTTACTTCCTACGAGCAGTACTTC. Translated, it gives CASSWTVPRFTSYEQYF.

The CDR3 region is CSVDSAGGTYEQYF. The CDR3 DNA follows: TGCAGCGTTGACTCAGCGGGAGGAACCTACGAGCAGTACTTC. The chain joins TRBV29-1 to TRBJ2-7; 9 bases fit TRBD2. This CDR3 spans 14 amino acids. Trimming cost V 3 bases and J 2 bases; bases outside gene matches: 5. Germline V lookup: CDR1 SQVTM, CDR2 ANQGSEA.

The chain links TRBV6-4 to TRBJ2-1; D might be TRBD1 (5 bases). V was trimmed by 3 bases and J by 5 bases, leaving 8 bases between them. In germline, CDR1 is MRHNA, CDR2 SNTAGT. The CDR3 is made up of 13 amino acids. This chain's CDR3 is CASSDRQHNEQFF. CDR3 nucleotides: TGTGCCAGCAGTGATCGACAGCACAATGAGCAGTTCTTC.

The chain combines TRBV27 with TRBJ1-2; the D is unclear. The V end was cut by 4 bases, the J end by 6 bases, with 12 bases between. Germline loops: CDR1 MNHEY, CDR2 SMNVEV (reference sequence). The CDR3 sequence is 13 residues long. CDR3 nucleotides: TGTGCCAGCAGTTATTCGCCGGGAGATGGCTACACCTTC. It translates to CASSYSPGDGYTF.

This chain uses TRBV6-5 with TRBJ1-1, with D unclear. The CDR3 totals 15 residues. CDR1 MNHEY and CDR2 SVGAGI come from the germline V gene. Trimming removed 2 bases at V and 5 bases at J, with 15 bases between. The CDR3 here is CASSYETVSGTEAFF. The CDR3 DNA reads as TGTGCCAGCAGTTACGAGACTGTAAGTGGGACTGAAGCTTTCTTT.

The chain uses TRBV29-1 and TRBJ2-7, with D unclear. The V gene's germline CDR1 is SQVTM and CDR2 ANQGSEA. The CDR3 runs 13 residues. Between the trimmed V and J ends, which lost 1 base and 2 bases, there was a span of 9 bases. The CDR3 reads CSVEGSQTYEQYF. In nucleotides, the CDR3 is TGCAGCGTTGAAGGAAGTCAGACCTACGAGCAGTACTTC.

The chain links TRBV21-1 to TRBJ2-3; the D segment call TRBD2 is taken from the table without a DNA check. TRBV21-1 is assigned pseudogene status. The CDR3 covers 18 residues. The CDR3: CASSQGGASGAFTDTQYF. The CDR3 nucleotides are TGTGCCAGCAGCCAAGGAGGGGCTAGCGGAGCCTTCACAGATACGCAGTATTTT.

The chain combines TRBV28 with TRBJ2-1; 10 bases line up with TRBD1. This CDR3 has 12 residues. The trim removed 6 bases at V and 9 bases at J, leaving 2 bases unmatched. CDR1 is MDHEN, CDR2 SYDVKM, per germline. CDR3 residues: CASRTGGFEQFF. Here the CDR3 DNA reads TGTGCCAGCAGGACAGGGGGCTTTGAGCAGTTCTTC.

The rearrangement uses TRBV14 and TRBJ2-2, with 10 nucleotides matching TRBD2. With 4 bases clipped from V and 8 bases from J, the junction kept 10 bases outside the gene matches. The CDR3 runs 16 residues. Germline CDR1 and CDR2: SGHDN and FVKESK. Written as DNA, the CDR3 is TGTGCCAGCAGCCCGAGCGGGAGGGCCCTCAGGGGGGAGCTGTTTTTT. Encoded protein: CASSPSGRALRGELFF.

This clone showed up just once. This rearrangement joins TRBV5-5 to TRBJ2-1; D is possibly TRBD2 (5 bases). CDR3 length: 15 residues. Germline V CDR1 and CDR2: SGHKS, YYEKEE (reference sequence). The V and J ends lost 4 bases and 3 bases respectively, with 14 bases between them. The CDR3 DNA follows: TGTGCCAGCAGCGCGGCGTACGGAGGCTACAATGAGCAGTTCTTC. Translating gives CASSAAYGGYNEQFF.

This chain joins TRBV27 and TRBJ2-2, with 8 positions matching TRBD2. This CDR3 spans 14 amino acids. Trimming took 7 bases from V and 5 from J; bases not matched to a gene: 6. Germline values: CDR1 MNHEY, CDR2 SMNVEV (reference sequence). The CDR3 coding sequence is TGTGCCAGCAAAGGGACTAGTGCGACCGGGGAGCTGTTTTTT. Translation: CASKGTSATGELFF.

The chain employs TRBV7-2 and TRBJ1-1, with D unresolved. The germline gives CDR1 SGHTA, CDR2 FQGNSA. Trimming took off 5 bases at V and 2 bases at J, with 15 bases between the two ends. CDR3 length: 15 residues. The CDR3 spells CASSPQAGLNTEAFF. The CDR3 nucleotides are TGTGCCAGCAGCCCTCAGGCAGGCCTCAACACTGAAGCTTTCTTT.

This rearrangement joins TRBV19 to TRBJ2-1, with D maybe TRBD2 (5 bases). The germline V and J ends were trimmed by 3 bases and 4 bases, with 13 bases remaining between them. This CDR3 comprises 15 residues. Germline-derived CDR1 and CDR2 are LNHDA and SQIVND (reference sequence). The DNA for the CDR3 is TGTGCCAGTAGTATCGGAGCGGCCACTTACAATGAGCAGTTCTTC. This encodes CASSIGAATYNEQFF.

This clone has a handful of counts. This chain uses TRBV15 with TRBJ2-3; tentative D call: TRBD2 (6 bases). The germline V gene encodes CDR1 LNHNV and CDR2 YYDKDF (reference sequence). Trimming shortened V by 0 bases and J by 1 base, and 14 bases separated the two germline ends. This CDR3 region has 17 residues. Here the CDR3 DNA reads TGTGCCACCAGCAGAGAAGGTGGGGCTAGCGGCACAGATACGCAGTATTTT. This encodes CATSREGGASGTDTQYF.

The rearrangement links TRBV30 to TRBJ1-5; weak D call: TRBD1 (6 bases). Germline V CDR1 and CDR2: GTSNPN, SVGIG (reference sequence). CDR3 length: 14 residues. Trimming took 2 bases from V and 3 from J, leaving 11 bases between them. Here the CDR3 reads CAWSSTGFNQPQHF. CDR3 in DNA: TGTGCCTGGAGTTCTACAGGGTTCAATCAGCCCCAGCATTTT.

The chain is built from TRBV9 and TRBJ2-3, with 7 positions matching TRBD2. Germline V lookup: CDR1 SGDLS, CDR2 YYNGEE. This CDR3 is built from 12 residues. V shed 3 bases and J 10 bases; nucleotides not matched to a gene: 5. This chain's CDR3 is CASSASSGPQYF. The CDR3 DNA reads as TGTGCCAGCAGCGCGTCTAGCGGCCCGCAGTATTTT. Full variable domain (remainder filled in from reference TRBV9 and TRBJ2-3): DSGVTQTPKHLITATGQRVTLRCSPRSGDLSVYWYQQSLDQGLQFLIQYYNGEERAKGNILERFSAQQFPDLHSELNLSSLELGDSALYFCASSASSGPQYFGPGTRLTVL.

CDR3 DNA sequence: TGTGCCAGCAGCTTAGAACAGGGGACTGGAAACACCATATATTTT. This translates into CASSLEQGTGNTIYF. This chain links TRBV7-2 with TRBJ1-3; 7 bases line up with TRBD1. The CDR3 has 15 residues. The germline gives CDR1 SGHTA, CDR2 FQGNSA. V lost 1 base to trimming and J lost 2 bases; unmatched junction nucleotides: 2.

This chain joins TRBV7-2 and TRBJ1-3; TRBD1 is a possible D gene (6 bases). The V gene lost 5 bases and the J gene lost 1 base, with 12 bases spanning the gap. Looked up from germline, CDR1 is SGHTA and CDR2 is FQGNSA. This CDR3 contains 15 residues. The CDR3 reads CASSQTGLSGNTIYF. The CDR3 DNA reads TGTGCCAGCAGCCAAACAGGGTTGTCTGGAAACACCATATATTTT.

The rearrangement uses TRBV30 and TRBJ1-5; the D is unclear. This CDR3 is built from 11 residues. CDR1 and CDR2 (germline): GTSNPN, SVGIG (reference sequence). The germline V and J ends were trimmed by 7 bases and 6 bases, with 10 bases remaining between them. CDR3 bases: TGTGCCTTGGGGAGCGGTCAGCCCCAGCATTTT. Translating it yields CALGSGQPQHF.

V usage is TRBV7-9 and J usage is TRBJ2-7; 7 bases agree with TRBD1. Unmatched junction bases numbered 6, after V lost 5 bases and J lost 2 bases. The germline gives CDR1 SEHNR, CDR2 FQNEAQ (reference sequence). CDR3 length equals 14 residues. CDR3 DNA: TGTGCCAGCAGCAGACCGGGACAGACCTACGAGCAGTACTTC. It yields the protein CASSRPGQTYEQYF.